The 6 T cell receptor beta chains reported below all come from one sample, sequenced in a study of T cells in Graves' hyperthyroidism and ophthalmopathy. Using RNA transcripts as the source, TCR beta CDR3 regions were amplified. The TCR CDR3 first-round RT-PCR relied on the HTBI primer set. From the multiplex PCR reads, TCRdb called clonotypes with MiXCR, one entry per CDR3 protein. The sample lists 650,000 to 850,000 distinct CDR3 sequences, around 20% occurring once. The sequenced sample was blood. The receptors shown here come from a woman between 50 and 59 years old with Graves' hyperthyroidism that later progressed to Graves' ophthalmopathy.

Only a few counts were recorded for this clonotype. The V gene is TRBV7-2, the J gene TRBJ2-7; D is undetermined. This CDR3 is 13 amino acids long. V lost 1 base, J lost 6 bases, and 10 bases lay in between. CDR1 is SGHTA, CDR2 FQGNSA, per germline. CDR3 coding DNA: TGTGCCAGCAGCTTAGGATTTCTGGTCGAGCAGTACTTC. As protein: CASSLGFLVEQYF. The full variable domain, its missing parts supplied by reference TRBV7-2 and TRBJ2-7, is GAGVSQSPSNKVTEKGKDVELRCDPISGHTALYWYRQSLGQGLEFLIYFQGNSAPDKSGLPSDRFSAERTGGSVSTLTIQRTQQEDSAVYLCASSLGFLVEQYFGPGTRLTVT.

This clonotype was seen repeatedly, ten times or more. The V and J genes are TRBV7-8 and TRBJ2-7, with D unclear. Trimming cost V 1 base and J 4 bases, with 5 bases left between them. The CDR3 length is 12 residues. CDR1 is SGHVS, CDR2 FQNEAQ, per germline. CDR3 in amino acids: CASSLVRYEQYF. CDR3 in DNA: TGTGCCAGCAGCTTAGTCCGGTACGAGCAGTACTTC.

This clonotype has more than one count but fewer than ten. This chain uses TRBV12-5 with TRBJ1-5, with D possibly TRBD1 on 6 matching bases. The ends were cut back, 1 base at V and 7 bases at J, with 8 bases in the middle. The CDR3 has 13 residues. The germline gives CDR1 LGHNT, CDR2 FRNRAP. The chain's CDR3 is CASGLGGGQPQHF. The DNA for the CDR3 is TGTGCTAGTGGTTTGGGGGGGGGCCAGCCCCAGCATTTT.

Turning to this clonotype: Relative to the germline gene, one junction end is altered; a read error may explain this. V and J are TRBV10-1 and TRBJ1-2; TRBD1 aligns across 9 bases. Germline loops: CDR1 WNHNN, CDR2 SYGVQD (reference sequence). This CDR3 region has 16 residues. DNA of the CDR3: TGTGCCAGCAGTTACCCCGAAGGACAGGGGTTAAAAGGCTACACCTTC. Amino acid sequence: CASSYPEGQGLKGYTF.

This chain uses TRBV6-1 with TRBJ2-5, with 8 positions matching TRBD2. The CDR3 is 14 residues long. The germline V gene encodes CDR1 MNHNS and CDR2 SASEGT. The junction had 6 bases not matched to a gene; V was cut back by 5 bases and J by 4 bases. In DNA, the CDR3 is TGTGCCAGCAGTCGCGGGGGGAGGAGAGAGACCCAGTACTTC. Its translation is CASSRGGRRETQYF.

V and J are TRBV19 and TRBJ2-3; 7 bases agree with TRBD1. V shed 10 bases, J shed 6 bases, and the junction held 10 bases outside the gene matches. Per the germline V gene, CDR1 is LNHDA and CDR2 is SQIVND (reference sequence). The length of the CDR3 is 13 residues. The CDR3 DNA reads TGTGCCACCGCGACAGGGATAAGGGATACGCAGTATTTT. It yields the protein CATATGIRDTQYF.